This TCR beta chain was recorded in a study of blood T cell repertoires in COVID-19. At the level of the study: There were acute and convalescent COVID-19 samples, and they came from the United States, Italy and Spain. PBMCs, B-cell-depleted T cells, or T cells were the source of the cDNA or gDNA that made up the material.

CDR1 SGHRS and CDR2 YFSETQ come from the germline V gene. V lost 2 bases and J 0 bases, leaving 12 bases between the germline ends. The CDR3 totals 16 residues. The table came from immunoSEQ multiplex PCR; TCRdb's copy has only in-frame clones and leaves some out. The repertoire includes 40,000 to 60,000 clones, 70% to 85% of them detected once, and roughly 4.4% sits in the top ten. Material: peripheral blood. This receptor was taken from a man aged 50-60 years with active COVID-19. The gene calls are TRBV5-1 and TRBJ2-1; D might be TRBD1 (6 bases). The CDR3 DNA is TGCGCCAGCAGCTTAGGACAGCCCAGCTCCTACAATGAGCAGTTCTTC. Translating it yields CASSLGQPSSYNEQFF.